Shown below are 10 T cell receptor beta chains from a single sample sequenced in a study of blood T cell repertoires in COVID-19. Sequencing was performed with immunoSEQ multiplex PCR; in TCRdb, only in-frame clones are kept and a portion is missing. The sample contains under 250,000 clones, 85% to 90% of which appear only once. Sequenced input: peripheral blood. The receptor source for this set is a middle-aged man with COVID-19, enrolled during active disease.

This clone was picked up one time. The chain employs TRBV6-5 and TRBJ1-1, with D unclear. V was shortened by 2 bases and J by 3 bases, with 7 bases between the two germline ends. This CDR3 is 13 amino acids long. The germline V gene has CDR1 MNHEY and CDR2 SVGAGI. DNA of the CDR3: TGTGCCAGCAGTTACGGGAGGTACACTGAAGCTTTCTTT. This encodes CASSYGRYTEAFF.

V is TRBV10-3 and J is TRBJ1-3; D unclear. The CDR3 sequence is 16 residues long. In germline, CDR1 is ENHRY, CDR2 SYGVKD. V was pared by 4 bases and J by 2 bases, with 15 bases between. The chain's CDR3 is CAISGGLGLTGNTIYF. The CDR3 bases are TGTGCCATCAGTGGAGGCCTGGGTCTTACTGGAAACACCATATATTTT.

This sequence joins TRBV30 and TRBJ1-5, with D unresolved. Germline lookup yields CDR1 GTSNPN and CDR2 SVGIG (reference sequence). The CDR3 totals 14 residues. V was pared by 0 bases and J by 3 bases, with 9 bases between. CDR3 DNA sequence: TGTGCCTGGAGTGTGGAGCGAAACAATCAGCCCCAGCATTTT. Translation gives CAWSVERNNQPQHF.

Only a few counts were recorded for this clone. DNA for the CDR3: TGTGCCAGCAGCTTGGCCTCCGGACTTAGAGATGAAAAACTGTTTTTT. It specifies CASSLASGLRDEKLFF. The chain has TRBV5-6 and TRBJ1-4, with D uncertain. The germline V and J ends were trimmed by 0 bases and 6 bases, with 15 bases remaining between them. The CDR3 runs to 16 residues. Per germline, CDR1 SGHDT and CDR2 YYEEEE.

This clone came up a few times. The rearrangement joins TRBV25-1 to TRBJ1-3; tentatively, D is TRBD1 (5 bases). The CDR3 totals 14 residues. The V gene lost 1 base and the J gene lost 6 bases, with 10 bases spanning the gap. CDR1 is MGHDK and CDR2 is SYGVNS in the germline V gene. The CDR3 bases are TGTGCCAGCAGTGAATCGGGGGGAGCAAACACCATATATTTT. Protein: CASSESGGANTIYF.

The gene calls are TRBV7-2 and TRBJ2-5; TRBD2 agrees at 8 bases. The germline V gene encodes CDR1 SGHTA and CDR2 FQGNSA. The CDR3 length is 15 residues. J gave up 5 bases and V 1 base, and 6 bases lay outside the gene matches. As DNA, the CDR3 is TGTGCCAGCAGCTTAGACGGGAGGGCCGGTGAGACCCAGTACTTC. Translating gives CASSLDGRAGETQYF.

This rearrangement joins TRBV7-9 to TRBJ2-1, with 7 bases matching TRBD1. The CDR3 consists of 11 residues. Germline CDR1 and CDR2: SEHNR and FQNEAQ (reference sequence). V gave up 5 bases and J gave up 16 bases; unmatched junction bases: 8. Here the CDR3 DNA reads TGTGCCAGCAGCCCATCAGGGGGTCAATTCTTC. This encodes CASSPSGGQFF.

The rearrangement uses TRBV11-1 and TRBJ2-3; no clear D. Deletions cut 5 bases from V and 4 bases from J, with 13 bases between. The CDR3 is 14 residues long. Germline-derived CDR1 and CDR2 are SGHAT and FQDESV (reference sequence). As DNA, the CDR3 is TGTGCCAGCAGCCCGCGAGTCAGCGCAGATACGCAGTATTTT. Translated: CASSPRVSADTQYF.

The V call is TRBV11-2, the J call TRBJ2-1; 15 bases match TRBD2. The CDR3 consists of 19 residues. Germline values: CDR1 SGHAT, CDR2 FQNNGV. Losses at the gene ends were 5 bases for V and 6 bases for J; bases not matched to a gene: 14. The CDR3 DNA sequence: TGTGCCAGCAGCCCGACCGGGACTAGCGGGGGGCCAAGAGGCAATGAGCAGTTCTTC. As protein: CASSPTGTSGGPRGNEQFF.

DNA for the CDR3: TGTGCCAGTAGTACACGGACAGTTCCTAGCACAGATACGCAGTATTTT. This gives the protein CASSTRTVPSTDTQYF. The rearrangement uses TRBV19 and TRBJ2-3, with D perhaps matching TRBD1 (6 bases). Germline-derived CDR1 and CDR2 are LNHDA and SQIVND (reference sequence). V dropped 4 bases and J dropped 0 bases, with 14 bases sitting between them. The CDR3 is made up of 16 amino acids.